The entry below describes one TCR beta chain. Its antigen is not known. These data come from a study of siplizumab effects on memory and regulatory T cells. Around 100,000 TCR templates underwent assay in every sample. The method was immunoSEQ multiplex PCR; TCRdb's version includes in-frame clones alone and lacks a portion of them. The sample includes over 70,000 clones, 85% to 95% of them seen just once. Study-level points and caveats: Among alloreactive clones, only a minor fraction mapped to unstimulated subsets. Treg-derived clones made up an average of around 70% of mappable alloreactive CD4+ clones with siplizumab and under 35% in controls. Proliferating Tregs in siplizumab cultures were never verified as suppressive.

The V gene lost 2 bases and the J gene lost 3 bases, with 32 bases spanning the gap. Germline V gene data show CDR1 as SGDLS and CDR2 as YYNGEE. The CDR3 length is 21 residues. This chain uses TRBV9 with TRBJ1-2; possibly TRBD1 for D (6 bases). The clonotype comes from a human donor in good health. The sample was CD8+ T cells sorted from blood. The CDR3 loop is CASSVSGTRNHRVSSDYGYTF. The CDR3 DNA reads TGTGCCAGCAGCGTCTCCGGGACACGCAACCACAGGGTGTCCTCCGACTATGGCTACACCTTC. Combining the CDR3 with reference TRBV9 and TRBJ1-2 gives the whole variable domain DSGVTQTPKHLITATGQRVTLRCSPRSGDLSVYWYQQSLDQGLQFLIQYYNGEERAKGNILERFSAQQFPDLHSELNLSSLELGDSALYFCASSVSGTRNHRVSSDYGYTFGSGTRLTVV.